A single sample is the source of the 21 T cell receptor beta chains below, sequenced in a study. TCRdb redid the calling of the RT-PCR reads with MiXCR, one entry per CDR3 protein. The sample has 650,000 to 800,000 distinct CDR3 sequences, approximately 15% seen once. The sequencing sample was made of memory CD4+ T cells from blood. The receptors here all came from a female donor in good health, serving as a healthy control.

CDR3 amino acids: CASSQDAVLLHEQYF. For the CDR3, the DNA is TGTGCCAGCAGCCAAGATGCGGTCCTGCTCCACGAGCAGTACTTC. The V and J genes are TRBV3-1 and TRBJ2-7, with no clear D. V was clipped by 0 bases and J by 5 bases, with 14 bases between them. This CDR3 region has 15 residues. Germline values: CDR1 LGHDT, CDR2 YNNKEL (reference sequence).

This clonotype occurred a few times. This rearrangement joins TRBV4-1 to TRBJ1-1; TRBD1 aligns across 7 bases. Germline trimming cut 0 bases from V and 1 base from J; bases unmatched to any gene: 8. Germline CDR1 is MGHRA and CDR2 is YSYEKL. The CDR3 is 17 amino acids. The CDR3 here is CASSQDRDSTKNTEAFF. The CDR3 bases are TGCGCCAGCAGCCAAGACCGGGACAGTACTAAGAACACTGAAGCTTTCTTT.

The V gene is TRBV7-9, the J gene TRBJ1-1; D possibly corresponds to TRBD1 (6 bases). CDR3 length: 18 amino acids. The V and J ends lost 0 bases and 3 bases respectively, with 20 bases between them. The germline gives CDR1 SEHNR, CDR2 FQNEAQ (reference sequence). In nucleotides, the CDR3 is TGTGCCAGCAGCTTAGCGCACGCCTCCAACAGGGTATACACTGAAGCTTTCTTT. Protein product: CASSLAHASNRVYTEAFF. Full variable domain (rest looked up from reference TRBV7-9 and TRBJ1-1): DTGVSQNPRHKITKRGQNVTFRCDPISEHNRLYWYRQTLGQGPEFLTYFQNEAQLEKSRLLSDRFSAERPKGSFSTLEIQRTEQGDSAMYLCASSLAHASNRVYTEAFFGQGTRLTVV.

In its sample, this clonotype was seen many times. The gene calls are TRBV20-1 and TRBJ2-5; TRBD2 aligns across 13 bases. J lost 5 bases, V lost 1 base, and 4 bases had no gene match. The CDR3 runs 15 residues. CDR1 and CDR2 from the germline V gene are DFQATT and SNEGSKA (reference sequence). The CDR3: CSARGRTSGSETQYF. Written as DNA, the CDR3 is TGCAGTGCTAGAGGCCGGACTAGCGGGAGCGAGACCCAGTACTTC.

The gene calls are TRBV7-8 and TRBJ2-5, with D perhaps TRBD2 (6 bases). The CDR3 covers 18 residues. The germline gives CDR1 SGHVS, CDR2 FQNEAQ. V was clipped by 2 bases and J by 8 bases, with 27 bases between them. As DNA, the CDR3 is TGTGCCAGCAGCTTAATCGCTGTGCGAGCGGGCCGTAGGTTAACCCAGTACTTC. Encoded protein: CASSLIAVRAGRRLTQYF.

This clonotype occurred once. CDR3 in DNA: TGTGCCAGCAGCTACTCCGGGACCGAATTCTACGAGCAGTACTTC. Translated: CASSYSGTEFYEQYF. The V gene is TRBV11-2, the J gene TRBJ2-7, with D perhaps matching TRBD1 or TRBD2 (5 bases each). Germline values: CDR1 SGHAT, CDR2 FQNNGV. Trimming shortened V by 4 bases and J by 3 bases, and 16 bases separated the two germline ends. The CDR3 has 15 residues.

This sequence joins TRBV20-1 and TRBJ1-1, with D tentatively TRBD1 (6 bases). Trimming took 3 bases from V and 4 from J, leaving 12 bases between them. This CDR3 region has 13 residues. In germline, CDR1 is DFQATT, CDR2 SNEGSKA (reference sequence). This CDR3 is CSASDTGTTEAFF. CDR3 coding DNA: TGCAGTGCTAGTGACACAGGGACCACTGAAGCTTTCTTT.

This clonotype occurred many times. The chain carries TRBV6-5 and TRBJ2-3; 7 bases fit TRBD1. The V segment lost 2 bases and the J segment 6 bases; nucleotides outside the gene matches: 8. Germline lookup yields CDR1 MNHEY and CDR2 SVGAGI. The CDR3 runs 15 residues. CDR3 region: CASSYTLSRGDTQYF. Here the CDR3 DNA reads TGTGCCAGCAGTTACACGCTGTCCAGGGGGGATACGCAGTATTTT.

Here the CDR3 reads CAISESTGWSNQPQHF. CDR3 nucleotide sequence: TGTGCCATCAGTGAGTCGACGGGGTGGAGCAATCAGCCCCAGCATTTT. The chain links TRBV10-3 to TRBJ1-5, with D unresolved. This CDR3 region has 16 residues. The germline V gene encodes CDR1 ENHRY and CDR2 SYGVKD. Trimming cost V 0 bases and J 1 base, with 10 bases left between them.

This clonotype was recorded at least ten times. The CDR3 bases are TGTGCCAGCAGCTCCACAGGGCTGGCTTTCTTT. This gives the protein CASSSTGLAFF. The chain joins TRBV11-2 to TRBJ1-1; TRBD1 is a possible D gene (6 bases). The V end was cut by 4 bases, the J end by 11 bases, with 11 bases between. CDR1 and CDR2 from the germline V gene are SGHAT and FQNNGV. This CDR3 region has 11 residues.

The chain couples TRBV10-3 to TRBJ2-3; a weak D match, TRBD1 (6 bases). The germline CDR1 and CDR2 sequences are ENHRY and SYGVKD. V lost 0 bases and J 2 bases, leaving 12 bases between the germline ends. This CDR3 has 16 amino acids. This chain's CDR3 is CAISESGAEPTDTQYF. The DNA for the CDR3 is TGTGCCATCAGTGAGTCGGGGGCGGAGCCCACAGATACGCAGTATTTT.

This clonotype was seen only a few times. The gene calls are TRBV20-1 and TRBJ2-3, with TRBD2 matching 10 bases. The germline V gene has CDR1 DFQATT and CDR2 SNEGSKA (reference sequence). The CDR3 totals 17 residues. After removal of 1 base from V and 6 bases from J, the junction contained 13 bases not matched to a gene. The CDR3 loop is CSARVPGSGRERDTQYF. The CDR3 region has the DNA TGCAGTGCTAGAGTCCCCGGGAGCGGGAGGGAGCGGGATACGCAGTATTTT.

The chain combines TRBV20-1 with TRBJ1-6; 7 nucleotides align to TRBD1. The CDR3 sequence is 16 residues long. Germline V gene data show CDR1 as DFQATT and CDR2 as SNEGSKA (reference sequence). The CDR3: CSVKTGSSSYNSPLHF. In DNA, the CDR3 is TGCAGCGTAAAGACAGGGTCTAGCTCCTATAATTCACCCCTCCACTTT.

The chain employs TRBV6-5 and TRBJ2-3; TRBD1 aligns across 9 bases. After removal of 4 bases from V and 3 bases from J, the junction contained 11 bases not matched to a gene. This CDR3 has 17 amino acids. Germline V gene lookup returns CDR1 MNHEY and CDR2 SVGAGI. CDR3 coding DNA: TGTGCCAGCAGTTTCGGTAACACAGGGGGCGCGACAGATACGCAGTATTTT. It translates to CASSFGNTGGATDTQYF.

This clonotype was recorded many times. The DNA of the CDR3 is TGTGCCAGCAGCCCCCCCAGACAGGGGTCAACACCCCTCCACTTT. Translating gives CASSPPRQGSTPLHF. J is TRBJ1-6 and V is TRBV7-2, with 8 bases lining up with TRBD1. The V segment lost 5 bases and the J segment 11 bases; nucleotides outside the gene matches: 11. The CDR3 covers 15 residues. Per the germline V gene, CDR1 is SGHTA and CDR2 is FQGNSA.

This clonotype was found a few times. V is TRBV5-5 and J is TRBJ2-5, with D unclear. The germline V gene encodes CDR1 SGHKS and CDR2 YYEKEE (reference sequence). The V end lost 3 bases, the J end lost 2 bases, and 5 bases lay between the germline ends. The CDR3 runs to 12 residues. CDR3 loop: CASSYRQETQYF. DNA for the CDR3: TGTGCCAGCAGCTATAGACAAGAGACCCAGTACTTC. Based on the CDR3 plus reference TRBV5-5 and TRBJ2-5, the full variable domain is DAGVTQSPTHLIKTRGQQVTLRCSPISGHKSVSWYQQVLGQGPQFIFQYYEKEERGRGNFPDRFSARQFPNYSSELNVNALLLGDSALYLCASSYRQETQYFGPGTRLLVL.

With regard to this clonotype: Because it lacks the conserved phenylalanine or tryptophan at the end, this CDR3 is likely a read error. The DNA is omitted, as the CDR3 cannot be located on it reliably, and the CDR3 follows TCRdb's listing. V gene TRBV3-1 combines with J gene TRBJ2-3; the table's D call, TRBD1, has no DNA check behind it. The CDR3 is made up of 9 amino acids, end residues included. Per the germline V gene, CDR1 is LGHDT and CDR2 is YNNKEL (reference sequence). The chain's CDR3 is CASSQPGTG.

CDR3 loop: CASLPPPSGTSYEQYF. The CDR3 DNA reads TGTGCCAGTCTCCCGCCCCCCAGCGGGACTTCCTACGAGCAGTACTTC. This chain joins TRBV6-7 and TRBJ2-7, with 7 nucleotides matching TRBD2. TRBV6-7 is noted as an ORF with a role that remains uncertain. The junction had 15 bases not matched to a gene; V was cut back by 9 bases and J by 1 base. The CDR3 is 16 residues long.

The chain recombines TRBV28 with TRBJ2-3; TRBD2 matches at 8 bases. The CDR3 length is 15 residues. Germline CDR1 MDHEN, CDR2 SYDVKM. With V trimmed by 7 bases and J by 4 bases, 10 bases remained unmatched. The CDR3 nucleotides are TGTGCCAGCAAGGTGCGCGGGAGGCTCCCAGATACGCAGTATTTT. Its translation is CASKVRGRLPDTQYF.

This clonotype appeared a single time. The CDR3 bases are TGCGCCAGCAGCCAAGGAGGAGGGTATAACTATGGCTACACCTTC. The encoded protein is CASSQGGGYNYGYTF. The chain employs TRBV4-1 and TRBJ1-2, with D unclear. Germline CDR1 and CDR2: MGHRA and YSYEKL. The CDR3 contains 15 residues. V dropped 1 base and J dropped 1 base, with 10 bases sitting between them.

The V and J genes are TRBV6-1 and TRBJ2-1; D not certain. The V gene lost 1 base and the J gene lost 4 bases, with 8 bases spanning the gap. The germline CDR1 and CDR2 sequences are MNHNS and SASEGT. This CDR3 spans 14 amino acids. The CDR3 nucleotides read TGTGCCAGCAGTGAAGTGTGGAAGTACAATGAGCAGTTCTTC. Translated, it gives CASSEVWKYNEQFF.